The 6 T cell receptor beta chains presented below share a single source sample, sequenced in a study of blood T cell repertoires in COVID-19. Produced via immunoSEQ multiplex PCR; TCRdb's table is partial and in-frame only. The sample lists some 50,000 clones; 80% to 90% were seen once. Sequences were obtained from peripheral blood. The source of these receptors is a human donor in a cohort sampled during active COVID-19. The donor label of this sample is uncertain.

This clone was seen a single time. The chain carries TRBV18 and TRBJ2-5, with TRBD1 as a possible D gene (5 bases). Trimming removed 5 bases at V and 5 bases at J, with 15 bases between. Germline CDR1 is KGHSH and CDR2 is LQKENI. The CDR3 contains 14 residues. CDR3 sequence: CASSTGPRQETQYF. CDR3 DNA: TGTGCCAGCTCAACCGGTCCCCGACAGGAGACCCAGTACTTC.

The rearrangement joins TRBV2 to TRBJ2-1; D might be TRBD2 (5 bases). This CDR3 comprises 14 residues. V lost 6 bases and J 8 bases, leaving 17 bases between the germline ends. In germline, CDR1 is SNHLY, CDR2 FYNNEI. The CDR3 loop reads CASRRRGSLDEQFF. The DNA of the CDR3 is TGTGCCAGCAGAAGGCGCGGGTCCCTCGATGAGCAGTTCTTC.

V is TRBV7-9 and J is TRBJ2-3, with 12 bases fitting TRBD2. CDR3 size: 15 residues. Germline V CDR1 and CDR2: SEHNR, FQNEAQ (reference sequence). J was trimmed by 3 bases and V by 2 bases; bases with no gene match: 0. The CDR3 protein is CASSLLAGGTDTQYF. In nucleotides, the CDR3 is TGTGCCAGCAGCTTACTAGCGGGGGGGACAGATACGCAGTATTTT.

This chain links TRBV5-4 with TRBJ2-3; 11 bases are shared with TRBD2. V lost 0 bases to trimming and J lost 8 bases; unmatched junction nucleotides: 8. The length of the CDR3 is 16 residues. Germline V gene data show CDR1 as SGHNT and CDR2 as YYREEE (reference sequence). CDR3 bases: TGTGCCAGCAGCTTGGTCTACTCTAGCGGGGGGTCTACGCAGTATTTT. Its translation: CASSLVYSSGGSTQYF.

This clone has only a few counts. The rearrangement uses TRBV6-2 or TRBV6-3 and TRBJ2-2; D remains ambiguous. CDR1 is MNHEY and CDR2 is SVGEGT in the germline V gene. V was clipped by 4 bases and J by 3 bases, with 9 bases between them. CDR3 size: 14 residues. The CDR3 DNA reads TGTGCCAGCAGTTGGCAAACCTACACCGGGGAGCTGTTTTTT. It specifies CASSWQTYTGELFF.

The CDR3 DNA reads TGTGCCATCAGTGACCCTACGACAGGGGGTATTTCGAACACCGGGGAGCTGTTTTTT. This encodes CAISDPTTGGISNTGELFF. The chain recombines TRBV10-3 with TRBJ2-2, with TRBD1 matching over 9 bases. The V segment lost 3 bases and the J segment 0 bases; nucleotides outside the gene matches: 11. The CDR3 totals 19 residues. The germline V gene encodes CDR1 ENHRY and CDR2 SYGVKD.